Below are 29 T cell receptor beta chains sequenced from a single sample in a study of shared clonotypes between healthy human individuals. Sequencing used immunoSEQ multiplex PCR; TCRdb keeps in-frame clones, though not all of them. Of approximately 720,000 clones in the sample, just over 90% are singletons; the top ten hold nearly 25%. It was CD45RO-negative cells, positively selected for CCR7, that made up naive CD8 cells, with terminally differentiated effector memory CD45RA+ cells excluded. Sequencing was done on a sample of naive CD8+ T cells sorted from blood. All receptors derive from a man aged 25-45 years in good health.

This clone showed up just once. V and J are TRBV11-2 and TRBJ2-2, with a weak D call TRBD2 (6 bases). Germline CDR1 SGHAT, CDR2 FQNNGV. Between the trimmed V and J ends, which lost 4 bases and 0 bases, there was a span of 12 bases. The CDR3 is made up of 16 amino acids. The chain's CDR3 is CASSSSSGANTGELFF. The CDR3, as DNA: TGTGCCAGCAGCTCCAGTTCGGGGGCGAACACCGGGGAGCTGTTTTTT.

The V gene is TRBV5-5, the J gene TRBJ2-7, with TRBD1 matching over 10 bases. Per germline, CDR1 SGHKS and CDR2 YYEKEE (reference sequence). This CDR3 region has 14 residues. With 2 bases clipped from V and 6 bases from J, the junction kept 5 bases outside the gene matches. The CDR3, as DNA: TGTGCCAGCAGCTTATGGGACAGGGGAGGCGAGCAGTACTTC. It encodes CASSLWDRGGEQYF. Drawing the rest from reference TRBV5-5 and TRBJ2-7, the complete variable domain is DAGVTQSPTHLIKTRGQQVTLRCSPISGHKSVSWYQQVLGQGPQFIFQYYEKEERGRGNFPDRFSARQFPNYSSELNVNALLLGDSALYLCASSLWDRGGEQYFGPGTRLTVT.

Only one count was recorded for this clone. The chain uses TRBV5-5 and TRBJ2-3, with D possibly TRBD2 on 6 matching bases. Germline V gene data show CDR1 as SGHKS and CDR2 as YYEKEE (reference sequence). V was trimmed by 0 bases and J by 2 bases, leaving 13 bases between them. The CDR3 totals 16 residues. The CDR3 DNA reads TGTGCCAGCAGCTTGGCCGGAGGGCCGGACACAGATACGCAGTATTTT. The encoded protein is CASSLAGGPDTDTQYF.

CDR3 DNA: TGTGCCAGCAGTGATGTCGGGAGTTCCTACGAGCAGTACTTC. Its protein is CASSDVGSSYEQYF. V gene TRBV2 combines with J gene TRBJ2-7; TRBD2 is a possible D gene (6 bases). V was clipped by 3 bases and J by 1 base, with 10 bases between them. Germline V gives CDR1 SNHLY, CDR2 FYNNEI. This CDR3 is built from 14 residues.

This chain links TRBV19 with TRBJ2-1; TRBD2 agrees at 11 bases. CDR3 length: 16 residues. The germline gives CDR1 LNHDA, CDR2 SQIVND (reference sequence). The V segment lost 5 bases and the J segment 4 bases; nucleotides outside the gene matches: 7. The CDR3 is CASSPGLAEIYNEQFF. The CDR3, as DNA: TGTGCCAGTAGTCCGGGACTAGCGGAAATTTACAATGAGCAGTTCTTC.

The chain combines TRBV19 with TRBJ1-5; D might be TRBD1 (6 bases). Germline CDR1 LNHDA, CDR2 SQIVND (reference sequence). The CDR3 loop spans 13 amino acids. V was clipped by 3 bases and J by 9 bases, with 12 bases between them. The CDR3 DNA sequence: TGTGCCAGTAGTATGTCGGGGGGCTGGCCCCAGCATTTT. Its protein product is CASSMSGGWPQHF.

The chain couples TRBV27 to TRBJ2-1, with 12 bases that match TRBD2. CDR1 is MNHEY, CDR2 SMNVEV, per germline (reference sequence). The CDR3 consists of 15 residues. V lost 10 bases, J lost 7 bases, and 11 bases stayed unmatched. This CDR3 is CATSGLAGWRNEQFF. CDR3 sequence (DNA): TGTGCCACCTCCGGACTAGCGGGATGGCGGAATGAGCAGTTCTTC.

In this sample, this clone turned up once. The chain's CDR3 is CASSPRPREPGDAFF. Here the CDR3 DNA reads TGTGCCAGCAGCCCGAGGCCCCGGGAGCCAGGAGATGCTTTCTTT. The rearrangement links TRBV9 to TRBJ1-1, with D hard to call. V was trimmed by 4 bases and J by 11 bases, leaving 24 bases between them. CDR1 and CDR2 (germline): SGDLS, YYNGEE. The CDR3 has 15 residues.

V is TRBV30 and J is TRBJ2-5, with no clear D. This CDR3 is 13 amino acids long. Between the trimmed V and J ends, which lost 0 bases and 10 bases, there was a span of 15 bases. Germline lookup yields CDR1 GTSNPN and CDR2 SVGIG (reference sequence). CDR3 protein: CAWSVRDTTVQYF. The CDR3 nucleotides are TGTGCCTGGAGTGTACGTGACACAACCGTCCAGTACTTC.

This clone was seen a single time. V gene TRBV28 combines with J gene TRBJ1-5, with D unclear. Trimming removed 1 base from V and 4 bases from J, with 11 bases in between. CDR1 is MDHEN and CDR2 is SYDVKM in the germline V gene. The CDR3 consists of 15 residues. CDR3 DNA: TGTGCCAGCAGTTTATATACGCAGAAGAATCAGCCCCAGCATTTT. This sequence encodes CASSLYTQKNQPQHF.

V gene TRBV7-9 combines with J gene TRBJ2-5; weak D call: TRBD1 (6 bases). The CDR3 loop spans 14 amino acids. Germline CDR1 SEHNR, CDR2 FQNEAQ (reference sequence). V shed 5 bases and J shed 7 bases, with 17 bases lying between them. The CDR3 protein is CASSARDNPGTQYF. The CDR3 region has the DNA TGTGCCAGCAGCGCCCGGGACAATCCCGGGACCCAGTACTTC. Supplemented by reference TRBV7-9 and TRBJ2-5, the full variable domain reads DTGVSQNPRHKITKRGQNVTFRCDPISEHNRLYWYRQTLGQGPEFLTYFQNEAQLEKSRLLSDRFSAERPKGSFSTLEIQRTEQGDSAMYLCASSARDNPGTQYFGPGTRLLVL.

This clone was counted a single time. In DNA form, the CDR3 reads TGTGCCAGCACTGGGGGTAAAAGAGGCCAAGAGACCCAGTACTTC. It codes for CASTGGKRGQETQYF. V gene TRBV7-9 combines with J gene TRBJ2-5; D might be TRBD1 or TRBD2, each matching 5 bases. The germline V gene has CDR1 SEHNR and CDR2 FQNEAQ (reference sequence). CDR3 length: 15 amino acids. Trimming removed 7 bases at V and 1 base at J, with 16 bases between.

The CDR3 nucleotides are TGTGCCAGCAGCGAGGAACAGGGCAATGAGCAGTTCTTC. Translation: CASSEEQGNEQFF. The V and J genes are TRBV7-7 and TRBJ2-1; D possibly corresponds to TRBD1 (6 bases). The length of the CDR3 is 13 residues. V was cut by 5 bases and J by 6 bases, with 11 bases left in between. Germline V CDR1 and CDR2: SSHAT, FNYEAQ (reference sequence).

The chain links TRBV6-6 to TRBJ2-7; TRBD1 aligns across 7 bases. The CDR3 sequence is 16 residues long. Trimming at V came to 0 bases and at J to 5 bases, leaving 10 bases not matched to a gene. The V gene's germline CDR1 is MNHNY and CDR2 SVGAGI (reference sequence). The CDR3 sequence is CASSYSKEGAVDEQYF. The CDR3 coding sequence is TGTGCCAGCAGTTACTCGAAAGAGGGGGCTGTGGACGAGCAGTACTTC.

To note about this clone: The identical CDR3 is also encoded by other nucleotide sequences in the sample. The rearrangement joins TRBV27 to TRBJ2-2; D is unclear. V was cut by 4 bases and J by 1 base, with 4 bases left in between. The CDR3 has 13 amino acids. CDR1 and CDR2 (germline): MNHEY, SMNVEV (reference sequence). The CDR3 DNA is TGTGCCAGCAGTTCTCAGAACACCGGGGAGCTGTTTTTT. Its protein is CASSSQNTGELFF.

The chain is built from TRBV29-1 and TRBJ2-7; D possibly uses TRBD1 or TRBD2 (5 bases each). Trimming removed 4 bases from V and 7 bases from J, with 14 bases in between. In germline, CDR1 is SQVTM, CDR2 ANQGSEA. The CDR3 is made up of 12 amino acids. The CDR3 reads CSVGGAQIEQYF. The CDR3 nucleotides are TGCAGCGTTGGAGGGGCCCAAATAGAGCAGTACTTC.

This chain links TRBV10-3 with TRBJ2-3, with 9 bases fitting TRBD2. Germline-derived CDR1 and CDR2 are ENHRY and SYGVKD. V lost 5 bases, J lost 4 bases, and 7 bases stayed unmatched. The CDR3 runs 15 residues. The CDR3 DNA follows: TGTGCCATCAGTCCGATAGCGGGAGTGGCAGATACGCAGTATTTT. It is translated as CAISPIAGVADTQYF.

The CDR3 nucleotides read TGTGCCAGCTCATCCAATTCAGGAGAGCAGTACTTC. This codes for CASSSNSGEQYF. The V and J genes are TRBV18 and TRBJ2-7; D remains unclear. CDR1 KGHSH and CDR2 LQKENI come from the germline V gene. The germline V and J ends were trimmed by 5 bases and 7 bases, with 12 bases remaining between them. The CDR3 consists of 12 residues. The complete variable domain, with remaining parts taken from reference TRBV18 and TRBJ2-7, reads NAGVMQNPRHLVRRRGQEARLRCSPMKGHSHVYWYRQLPEEGLKFMVYLQKENIIDESGMPKERFSAEFPKEGPSILRIQQVVRGDSAAYFCASSSNSGEQYFGPGTRLTVT.

The CDR3 region is CASSFGRGYGYTF. CDR3 sequence (DNA): TGTGCCAGCAGTTTTGGCCGGGGCTATGGCTACACCTTC. The rearrangement joins TRBV27 to TRBJ1-2; no clear D. Trimming shortened V by 3 bases and J by 4 bases, and 9 bases separated the two germline ends. This CDR3 spans 13 amino acids. From germline, CDR1 is MNHEY and CDR2 SMNVEV (reference sequence).

As DNA, the CDR3 is TGTGCCAGCAGCTTGGATCTAGCGGGCTCCTACAATGAGCAGTTCTTC. Translated: CASSLDLAGSYNEQFF. V is TRBV5-5 and J is TRBJ2-1, with 8 bases that match TRBD2. The CDR3 is 16 residues long. V lost 0 bases and J lost 0; bases outside the gene matches: 2. Germline loops: CDR1 SGHKS, CDR2 YYEKEE (reference sequence). The variable domain in full, with the rest retrieved from reference TRBV5-5 and TRBJ2-1, is DAGVTQSPTHLIKTRGQQVTLRCSPISGHKSVSWYQQVLGQGPQFIFQYYEKEERGRGNFPDRFSARQFPNYSSELNVNALLLGDSALYLCASSLDLAGSYNEQFFGPGTRLTVL.

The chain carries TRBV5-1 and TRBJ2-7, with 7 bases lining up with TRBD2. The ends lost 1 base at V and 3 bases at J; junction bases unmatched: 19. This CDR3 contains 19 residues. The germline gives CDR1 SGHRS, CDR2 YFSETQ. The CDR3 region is CASSLPSGLAEAGLYEQYF. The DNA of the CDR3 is TGCGCCAGCAGCTTGCCTTCGGGCCTAGCGGAAGCTGGACTCTACGAGCAGTACTTC.

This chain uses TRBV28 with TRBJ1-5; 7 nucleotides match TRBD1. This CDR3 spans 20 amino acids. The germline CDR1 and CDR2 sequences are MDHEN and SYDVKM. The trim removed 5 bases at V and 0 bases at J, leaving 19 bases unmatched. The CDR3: CASSDWAGQAGIYSNQPQHF. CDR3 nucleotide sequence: TGTGCCAGCAGTGACTGGGCCGGACAGGCGGGAATTTATAGCAATCAGCCCCAGCATTTT.

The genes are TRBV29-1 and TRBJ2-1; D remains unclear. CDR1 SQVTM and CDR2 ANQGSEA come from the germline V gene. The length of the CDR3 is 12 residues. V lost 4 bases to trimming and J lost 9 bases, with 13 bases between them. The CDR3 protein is CSVAKSGGEQFF. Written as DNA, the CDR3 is TGCAGCGTTGCTAAATCTGGCGGTGAGCAGTTCTTC.

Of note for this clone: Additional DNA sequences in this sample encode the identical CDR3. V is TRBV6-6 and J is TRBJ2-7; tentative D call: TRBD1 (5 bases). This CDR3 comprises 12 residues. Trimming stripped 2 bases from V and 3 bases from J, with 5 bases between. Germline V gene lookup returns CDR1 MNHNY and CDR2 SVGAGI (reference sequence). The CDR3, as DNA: TGTGCCAGCAGTTACGACAGCTACGAGCAGTACTTC. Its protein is CASSYDSYEQYF.

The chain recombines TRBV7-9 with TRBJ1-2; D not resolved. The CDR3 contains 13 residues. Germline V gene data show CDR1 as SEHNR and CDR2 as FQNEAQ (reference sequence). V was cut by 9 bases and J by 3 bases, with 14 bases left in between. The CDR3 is CASTLRPDYGYTF. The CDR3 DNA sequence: TGTGCCAGTACCCTCCGCCCCGACTATGGCTACACCTTC.

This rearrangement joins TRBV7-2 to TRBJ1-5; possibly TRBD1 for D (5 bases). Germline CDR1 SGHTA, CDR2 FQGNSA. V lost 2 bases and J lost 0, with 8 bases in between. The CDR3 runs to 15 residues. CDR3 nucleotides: TGTGCCAGCAGCTTATCCAGGGCTAGCAATCAGCCCCAGCATTTT. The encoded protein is CASSLSRASNQPQHF. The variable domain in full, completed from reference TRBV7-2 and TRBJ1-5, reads GAGVSQSPSNKVTEKGKDVELRCDPISGHTALYWYRQSLGQGLEFLIYFQGNSAPDKSGLPSDRFSAERTGGSVSTLTIQRTQQEDSAVYLCASSLSRASNQPQHFGDGTRLSIL.

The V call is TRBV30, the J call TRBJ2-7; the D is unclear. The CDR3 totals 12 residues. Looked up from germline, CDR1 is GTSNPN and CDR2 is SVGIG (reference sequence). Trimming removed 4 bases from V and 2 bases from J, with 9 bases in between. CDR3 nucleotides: TGTGCCTGGACGGCCGATACCTACGAGCAGTACTTC. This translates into CAWTADTYEQYF.

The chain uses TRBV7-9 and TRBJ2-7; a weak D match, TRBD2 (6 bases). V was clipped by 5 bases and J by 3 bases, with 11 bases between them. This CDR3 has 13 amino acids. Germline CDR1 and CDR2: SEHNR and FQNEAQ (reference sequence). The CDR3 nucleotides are TGTGCCAGCAGCCCCAGGGAGGTCTACGAGCAGTACTTC. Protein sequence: CASSPREVYEQYF. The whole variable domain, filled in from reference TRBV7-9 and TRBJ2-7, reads DTGVSQNPRHKITKRGQNVTFRCDPISEHNRLYWYRQTLGQGPEFLTYFQNEAQLEKSRLLSDRFSAERPKGSFSTLEIQRTEQGDSAMYLCASSPREVYEQYFGPGTRLTVT.

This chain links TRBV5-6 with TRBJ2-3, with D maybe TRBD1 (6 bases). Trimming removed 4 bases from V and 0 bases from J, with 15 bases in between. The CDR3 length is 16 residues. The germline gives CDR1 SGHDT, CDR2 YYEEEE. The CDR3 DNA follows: TGTGCCAGCAGCCGATACACAGGGTCTAGCACAGATACGCAGTATTTT. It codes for CASSRYTGSSTDTQYF.